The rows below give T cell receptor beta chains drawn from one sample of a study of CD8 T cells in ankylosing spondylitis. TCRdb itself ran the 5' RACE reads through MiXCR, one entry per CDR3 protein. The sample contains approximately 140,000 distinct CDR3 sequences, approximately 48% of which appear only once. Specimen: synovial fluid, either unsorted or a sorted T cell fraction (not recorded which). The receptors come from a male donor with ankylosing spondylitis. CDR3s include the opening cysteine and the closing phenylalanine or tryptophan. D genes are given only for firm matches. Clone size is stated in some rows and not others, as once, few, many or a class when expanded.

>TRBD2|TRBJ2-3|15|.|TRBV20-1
CSAREISGSSRTQYF
TGCAGTGCTAGAGAAATTAGCGGGAGCTCACGGACGCAGTATTTT
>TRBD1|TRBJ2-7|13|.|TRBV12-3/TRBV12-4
CASNRDRDYEQYF
TGTGCCAGCAACCGGGACAGAGACTACGAGCAGTACTTC
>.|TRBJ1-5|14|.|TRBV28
CASSSLWGERPQHF
TGTGCCAGCAGTTCTTTATGGGGGGAGCGGCCCCAGCATTTT
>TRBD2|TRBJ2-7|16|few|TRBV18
CASSPRDGGGPYEQYF
TGTGCCAGCTCACCCCGCGACGGGGGGGGGCCATACGAGCAGTACTTC
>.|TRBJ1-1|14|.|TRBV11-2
CASSIHRENTEAFF
TGTGCCAGCAGCATTCACAGGGAGAACACTGAAGCTTTCTTT
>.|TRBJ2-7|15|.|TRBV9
CASSATTGRGYEQYF
TGTGCCAGCAGCGCGACGACAGGGAGGGGGTACGAGCAGTACTTC
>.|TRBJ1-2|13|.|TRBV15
CATSMDRAYGYTF
TGTGCCACCAGCATGGACAGAGCCTATGGCTACACCTTC
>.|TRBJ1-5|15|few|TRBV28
CASSLYVNSNQPQHF
TGTGCCAGCAGTTTGTATGTTAATAGCAATCAGCCCCAGCATTTT
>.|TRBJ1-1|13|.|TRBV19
CASMGRLNTEAFF
TGTGCCAGTATGGGACGGTTGAACACTGAAGCTTTCTTT
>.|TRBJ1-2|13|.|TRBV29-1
CSVPRDPFYGYTF
TGCAGCGTTCCCAGGGATCCCTTTTATGGCTACACCTTC
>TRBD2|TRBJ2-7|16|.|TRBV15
CATSRQTSGPSYEQYF
TGTGCCACCAGCAGACAGACTAGCGGGCCGTCCTACGAGCAGTACTTC
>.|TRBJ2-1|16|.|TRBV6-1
CASRDTATDSYNEQFF
TGTGCCAGCAGAGACACGGCTACAGACTCCTACAATGAGCAGTTCTTC
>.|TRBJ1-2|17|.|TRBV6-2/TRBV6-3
CASSYGGSPYANYGYTF
TGTGCCAGCAGTTACGGCGGCAGCCCTTATGCTAACTATGGCTACACCTTC
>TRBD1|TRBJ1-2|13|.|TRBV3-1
CASSQTGWGGYTF
TGTGCCAGCAGCCAGACAGGGTGGGGCGGCTACACCTTC
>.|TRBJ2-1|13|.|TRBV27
CASSFVQGNEQFF
TGTGCCAGCAGTTTCGTACAGGGCAATGAGCAGTTCTTC
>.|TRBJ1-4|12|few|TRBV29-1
CSGRTEPRRMFF
TGCAGCGGACGGACAGAGCCGAGAAGGATGTTTTTT
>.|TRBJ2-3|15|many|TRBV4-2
CASSQLGESTDTQYF
TGTGCCAGCAGCCAGCTAGGGGAGAGCACAGATACGCAGTATTTT
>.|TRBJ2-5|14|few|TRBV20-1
CSARGGGQEETQYF
TGCAGTGCTAGAGGGGGGGGCCAGGAAGAGACCCAGTACTTC
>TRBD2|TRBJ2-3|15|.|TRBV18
CASSHPGTSVDTQYF
TGTGCCAGCTCACACCCCGGGACTAGCGTTGATACGCAGTATTTT
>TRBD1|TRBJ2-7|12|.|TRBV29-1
CSVDEQGLEQYF
TGCAGCGTTGATGAACAGGGGTTAGAGCAGTACTTC
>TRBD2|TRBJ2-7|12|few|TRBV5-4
CASSFSGTDEYF
TGTGCCAGCAGCTTCAGCGGGACCGACGAGTACTTC
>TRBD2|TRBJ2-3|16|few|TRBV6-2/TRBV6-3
CASSYDGGRAGDTQYF
TGTGCCAGCAGTTACGACGGTGGGAGGGCCGGAGATACGCAGTATTTT
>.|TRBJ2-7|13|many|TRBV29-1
CSVVIEEWREQYF
TGCAGCGTTGTCATCGAGGAGTGGCGCGAGCAGTACTTC
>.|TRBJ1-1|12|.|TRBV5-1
CASRTEYTEAFF
TGCGCCAGCAGAACAGAATACACTGAAGCTTTCTTT
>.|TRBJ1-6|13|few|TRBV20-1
CSAFDRRNSPLHF
TGCAGTGCTTTTGACAGACGTAATTCACCCCTCCACTTT
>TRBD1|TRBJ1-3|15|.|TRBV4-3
CASSPGTAALNTIYF
TGCGCCAGCAGCCCAGGGACAGCGGCACTAAACACCATATATTTT